This TCR beta chain was profiled in a study of T cells in narcolepsy. Study-level background: Patients with NT1 or NT2 and healthy control donors were enrolled. General study results and limits: Some memory CD4+ repertoires had no autoreactive clone sequences. Reportedly, autoreactive clonotypes were serially detected in patients' blood but not controls'. Same-patient CSF and blood CD4+ T cell clonotypes included HCRT-specific and TRIB2-specific autoreactive ones.

CDR1 and CDR2 from the germline V gene are SGHNT and YYREEE (reference sequence). V lost 2 bases to trimming and J lost 5 bases, with 10 bases between them. This CDR3 contains 13 residues. TCRdb keeps only in-frame clones here, not all; method: immunoSEQ multiplex PCR. Counted here are some 13,000 clones, less than 90% occurring once; the ten biggest clones make up approximately 1.8%. In regard to this clone: The antigen is not known.

The sequence was obtained from a human donor with narcolepsy. The chain employs TRBV5-4 and TRBJ2-5; no firm D call. Material for sequencing was CD45RA- memory CD4+ T cells from PBMCs. The CDR3 spells CASSFLVGETQYF. In DNA, the CDR3 is TGTGCCAGCAGCTTTTTGGTTGGCGAGACCCAGTACTTC.